Following are 15 T cell receptor beta chains from one sample sequenced in a study of CD8+ T cells in alopecia areata. Extraction of RNA preceded its reverse transcription into cDNA, which served as the sequencing template. The repertoire was sequenced with immunoSEQ multiplex PCR; TCRdb's copy has only in-frame clones and lacks some. The sample carries 150,000 or so clones, 47% recorded once. The sample taken for sequencing was CD4+ T cells sorted from blood. These receptor sequences come from a human donor with alopecia areata.

This clone was found a few times. The V call is TRBV7-2, the J call TRBJ1-1; D is undetermined. The germline gives CDR1 SGHTA, CDR2 FQGNSA. Trimming removed 2 bases at V and 11 bases at J, with 12 bases between. The CDR3 loop spans 12 amino acids. The DNA of the CDR3 is TGTGCCAGCAGCTTAATGTTCCGGGAGGCTTTCTTT. Translated, it gives CASSLMFREAFF.

The chain uses TRBV13 and TRBJ2-1, with 9 positions matching TRBD1. V trimming: 11 bases; J trimming: 5 bases; junction bases outside the gene matches: 10. CDR1 and CDR2 from the germline V gene are PRHDT and FYEKMQ (reference sequence). The CDR3 contains 14 residues. CDR3: CAVTQQGANNEQFF. In DNA form, the CDR3 reads TGTGCCGTAACTCAACAGGGGGCAAACAATGAGCAGTTCTTC.

CDR3 region: CASSPGGQHGYTF. CDR3 nucleotide sequence: TGTGCCAGCTCACCAGGAGGGCAGCATGGCTACACCTTC. The chain combines TRBV18 with TRBJ1-2; no reliable D call. The CDR3 totals 13 residues. V was cut by 2 bases and J by 6 bases, with 10 bases left in between. Per the germline V gene, CDR1 is KGHSH and CDR2 is LQKENI.

The count of this clone is one. This chain links TRBV29-1 with TRBJ2-5; maybe TRBD2 (6 bases). CDR1 and CDR2 from the germline V gene are SQVTM and ANQGSEA. Trimming shortened V by 4 bases and J by 7 bases, and 13 bases separated the two germline ends. The CDR3 loop spans 12 amino acids. In nucleotides, the CDR3 is TGCAGCGTTGCCGCCGCGCGGGGGACCCAGTACTTC. Its translation: CSVAAARGTQYF.

This clone was picked up a small number of times. The V call is TRBV7-9, the J call TRBJ2-1, with D maybe TRBD2 (5 bases). V was shortened by 3 bases and J by 4 bases, with 13 bases between the two germline ends. The germline CDR1 and CDR2 sequences are SEHNR and FQNEAQ (reference sequence). The CDR3 is made up of 15 amino acids. This chain's CDR3 is CASSFGGFPYNEQFF. DNA of the CDR3: TGTGCCAGCAGCTTTGGAGGATTCCCTTACAATGAGCAGTTCTTC.

This chain connects TRBV7-9 to TRBJ2-7; 7 bases fit TRBD2. CDR3 length: 18 amino acids. The V gene's germline CDR1 is SEHNR and CDR2 FQNEAQ (reference sequence). V lost 1 base and J lost 2; bases outside the gene matches: 14. CDR3 region: CASSLGARGRGSTYEQYF. The CDR3 nucleotides are TGTGCCAGCAGCTTAGGGGCCCGCGGGCGGGGGTCGACCTACGAGCAGTACTTC.

This clone was recorded once. The chain joins TRBV27 to TRBJ2-7; 7 nucleotides align to TRBD1. Germline trimming cut 7 bases from V and 2 bases from J; bases unmatched to any gene: 11. Germline V gene data show CDR1 as MNHEY and CDR2 as SMNVEV (reference sequence). This CDR3 comprises 15 residues. CDR3 amino acids: CASTQSDRAPYEQYF. The CDR3 nucleotides are TGTGCCAGCACCCAATCCGACAGGGCCCCCTACGAGCAGTACTTC.

This clone was recorded at least ten times. This sequence joins TRBV29-1 and TRBJ1-1; TRBD1 might be the D (5 bases). Germline assignment: CDR1 SQVTM and CDR2 ANQGSEA. With 4 bases removed from V and 2 bases from J, the gap between germline ends came to 11 bases. The CDR3 has 13 residues. The CDR3 sequence is CSVVTGVNTEAFF. CDR3 nucleotide sequence: TGCAGCGTTGTTACAGGAGTTAACACTGAAGCTTTCTTT.

The rearrangement joins TRBV2 to TRBJ2-4; 7 bases align to TRBD2. The CDR3 covers 18 residues. Losses at the gene ends were 6 bases for V and 2 bases for J; bases not matched to a gene: 16. The germline gives CDR1 SNHLY, CDR2 FYNNEI. Here the CDR3 reads CASRGSSGHGGSKNIQYF. The CDR3 nucleotides read TGTGCCAGCAGGGGGTCTAGCGGTCACGGCGGGTCCAAAAACATTCAGTACTTC.

This clone has more than one count but fewer than ten. The chain recombines TRBV18 with TRBJ1-3, with 7 bases that match TRBD1. In germline, CDR1 is KGHSH, CDR2 LQKENI. This CDR3 is built from 15 residues. Trimming cost V 4 bases and J 3 bases; bases outside gene matches: 6. The DNA of the CDR3 is TGTGCCAGCTCACGGGACAGTCCGGGTGGAAACACCATATATTTT. Protein: CASSRDSPGGNTIYF. Filled out from reference TRBV18 and TRBJ1-3, the complete variable domain reads NAGVMQNPRHLVRRRGQEARLRCSPMKGHSHVYWYRQLPEEGLKFMVYLQKENIIDESGMPKERFSAEFPKEGPSILRIQQVVRGDSAAYFCASSRDSPGGNTIYFGEGSWLTVV.

The chain couples TRBV27 to TRBJ1-2, with D possibly TRBD1 on 6 matching bases. CDR3 length: 17 amino acids. The V end was cut by 5 bases, the J end by 0 bases, with 19 bases between. Germline CDR1 reads MNHEY; CDR2 reads SMNVEV (reference sequence). For the CDR3, the DNA is TGTGCCAGCAGTCCTTTCCACGGGACAAGCTCTAACTATGGCTACACCTTC. Translated, it gives CASSPFHGTSSNYGYTF.

The sample holds a few counts of this clone. The chain couples TRBV6-5 to TRBJ1-2; a weak D match, TRBD1 (5 bases). Germline V gives CDR1 MNHEY, CDR2 SVGAGI. With 2 bases removed from V and 4 bases from J, the gap between germline ends came to 17 bases. The CDR3 is 16 residues long. CDR3 DNA: TGTGCCAGCAGTTACGGGGCCGTGGGCGTAACCTATGGCTACACCTTC. Its translation is CASSYGAVGVTYGYTF.

V gene TRBV25-1 combines with J gene TRBJ2-3, with D possibly being TRBD2 (7 bases). Trimming stripped 0 bases from V and 6 bases from J, with 16 bases between. Germline V CDR1 and CDR2: MGHDK, SYGVNS. CDR3 length: 16 residues. The CDR3, as DNA: TGTGCCAGCAGTGAATACGGGGGGCGCGTATCGGATACGCAGTATTTT. Amino acid sequence: CASSEYGGRVSDTQYF.

CDR3 DNA sequence: TGCAGCGTTGAGGCCAGGTACGAGCAGTACTTC. Translating it yields CSVEARYEQYF. This sequence joins TRBV29-1 and TRBJ2-7; D is ambiguous. Per the germline V gene, CDR1 is SQVTM and CDR2 is ANQGSEA. This CDR3 region has 11 residues. Trimming took off 3 bases at V and 4 bases at J, with 7 bases between the two ends.

The chain couples TRBV5-6 to TRBJ2-2; 14 nucleotides line up with TRBD2. The ends lost 0 bases at V and 5 bases at J; junction bases unmatched: 3. This CDR3 has 17 amino acids. Germline CDR1 SGHDT, CDR2 YYEEEE. The CDR3 loop reads CASSLVGLAGVTGELFF. CDR3 sequence (DNA): TGTGCCAGCAGCTTGGTGGGACTAGCGGGAGTGACCGGGGAGCTGTTTTTT.